This T cell receptor beta chain was obtained from a study of lymphopenia after photon versus proton radiotherapy. General study points: Better survival with proton therapy was suggested as possible, not demonstrated. Proton therapy kept repertoires fairly stable, unlike photons, which gained effector/memory cells. A bigger post-nadir fall in TCR diversity correlated inversely with survival time in deceased patients. After lymphocyte nadir, photon-treated repertoires showed oligoclonal expansion, especially CD8+ Temra.

Concerning this clone: Its specificity is unknown. Its ends do not fully match the called genes, so a read error is possible.

The CDR3 totals 13 residues. In germline, CDR1 is SNHLY, CDR2 FYNNEI. Sequenced by immunoSEQ multiplex PCR; TCRdb stores in-frame clones only, minus some. This table holds about 61,000 clones, roughly 86% found once. The chain is built from TRBV2 and TRBJ1-1; unclear D gene. Sequenced material: peripheral blood, taken from a patient treated with photon-based radiotherapy. This TCR was recovered from a man between 40 and 49 years old with gastric cancer. CDR3: CASKRSQNSEAFF. CDR3 nucleotide sequence: TGTGCCAGCAAAAGGTCCCAGAACTCTGAAGCTTTCTTT.